This is a list of T cell receptor beta chains from one sample in a study of control samples from healthy donors and cancer patients. This table comes from immunoSEQ multiplex PCR, and its TCRdb copy is limited to in-frame clones, with some not included. The data hold approximately 49,000 clones, with around 90% observed a single time. The sequenced sample was PBMCs. Receptor source: a middle-aged man with colorectal cancer. Each CDR3 is given with its conserved first and last residue. A D gene is named only where the DNA matches it firmly. The listing skips clone size in some rows; elsewhere it reads once, few, many or a size class.

j_call clone_size d_call cdr3_length v_call cdr3_nt cdr3_aa
TRBJ1-6 few - 15 TRBV6-5 TGTGCCAGCAGTTACTCTAAGGTGGCGAATTCACCCCTCCACTTT CASSYSKVANSPLHF
TRBJ1-4 - TRBD1 14 TRBV11-3 TGTGCCAGCAGCCCCGGACAGGGGGATGAAAAACTGTTTTTT CASSPGQGDEKLFF
TRBJ1-5 once - 16 TRBV4-3 TGCGCCAGCAGCCAAGATTTCCAGGGTAGCAATCAGCCCCAGCATTTT CASSQDFQGSNQPQHF
TRBJ1-3 - TRBD1 16 TRBV19 TGTGCCAGTAGTACCGGGACAGGGAGGCCTGGAAACACCATATATTTT CASSTGTGRPGNTIYF
TRBJ2-7 - - 13 TRBV27 TGTGCCAGCAGTACGTACAGGGCCCTCGAGCAGTACTTC CASSTYRALEQYF
TRBJ2-1 - - 15 TRBV6-6 TGTGCCAGCAGTAGGGGAACAATTTCCTACAATGAGCAGTTCTTC CASSRGTISYNEQFF
TRBJ2-3 - - 13 TRBV4-1 TGCGCCAGCAGCCAAGGCTATATACATACGCAGTATTTT CASSQGYIHTQYF
TRBJ2-5 - - 13 TRBV4-3 TGCGCCAGCAGCCTACGGGAGATGGAGACCCAGTACTTC CASSLREMETQYF
TRBJ2-7 - - 12 TRBV7-2 TGTGCCAGCAGCTCGACCTCCTACGAGCAGTACTTC CASSSTSYEQYF
TRBJ1-1 few - 14 TRBV7-9 TGTGCCAGCAGCTTTCACCCCCGGGAGACTGAAGCTTTCTTT CASSFHPRETEAFF